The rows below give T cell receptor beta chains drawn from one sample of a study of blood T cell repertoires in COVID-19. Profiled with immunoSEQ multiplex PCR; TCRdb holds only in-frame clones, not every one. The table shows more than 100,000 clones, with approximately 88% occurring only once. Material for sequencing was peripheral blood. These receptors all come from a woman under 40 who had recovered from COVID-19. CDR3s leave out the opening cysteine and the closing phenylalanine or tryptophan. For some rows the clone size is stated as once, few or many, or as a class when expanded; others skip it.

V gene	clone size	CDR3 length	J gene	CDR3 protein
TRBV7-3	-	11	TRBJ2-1	ASSLPASSEQF
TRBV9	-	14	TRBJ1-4	ASSPAPGATNEKLF
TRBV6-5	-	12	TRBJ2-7	ACAGLAPTYEQY
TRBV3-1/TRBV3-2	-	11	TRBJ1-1	ASSQYRGVFAF
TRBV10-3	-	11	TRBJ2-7	AVSRDGRYEQY
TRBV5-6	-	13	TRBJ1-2	ASSYMGKMEDGYT
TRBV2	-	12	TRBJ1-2	ASRRPGQNYGYT
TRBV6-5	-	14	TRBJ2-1	ASSYSRGKGNNEQF
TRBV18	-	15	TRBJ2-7	ASSQSRDRGTPYEQY
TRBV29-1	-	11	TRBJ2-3	SVEGTEADTQY
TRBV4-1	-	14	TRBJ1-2	ASSHLLRQANYGYT
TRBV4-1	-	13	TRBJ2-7	ASSQEGARTYEQY
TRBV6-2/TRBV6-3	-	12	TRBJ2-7	ASSRRGVSYEQY
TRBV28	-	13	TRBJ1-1	ASSFLWQENTEAF
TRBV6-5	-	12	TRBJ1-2	ASVNEQGHYGYT
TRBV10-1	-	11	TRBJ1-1	ASRRAGDTEAF
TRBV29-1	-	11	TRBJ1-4	SVVSRPGEKLF
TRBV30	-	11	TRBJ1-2	AWLDRTNYGYT
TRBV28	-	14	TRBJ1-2	ASSGTSGRANYGYT
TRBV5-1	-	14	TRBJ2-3	ASSLSSGISTDTQY
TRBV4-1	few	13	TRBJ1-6	ASSQDMTVDSPLH
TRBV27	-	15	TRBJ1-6	ASSLSPDPSANSPLH
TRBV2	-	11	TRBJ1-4	ASSGTGGAELF
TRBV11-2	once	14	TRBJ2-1	ASSLARSSGGPKQF
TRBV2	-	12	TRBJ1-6	ASSVLGDNSPLH
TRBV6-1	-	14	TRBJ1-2	ASSEIGLPTAYGYT
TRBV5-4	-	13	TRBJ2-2	ASSARGGNTGELF
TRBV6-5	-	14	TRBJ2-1	ASSYSGTDSYNEQF